This TCR beta chain was identified during a study of T cell responses to AZD1222 COVID-19 vaccine. Study-wide points: Reports indicate that nearly half of spike-specific TCRs are directed at unmutated variant regions.

This clone has a single count. As yet, its antigen is unknown. Sequencing used immunoSEQ multiplex PCR; TCRdb keeps in-frame clones, though not all of them. Of about 120,000 clones listed, 86% are singletons. Looked up from germline, CDR1 is SGHAT and CDR2 is FQNNGV. Trimming took 3 bases from V and 2 from J, leaving 10 bases between them. The CDR3 is 14 amino acids. This rearrangement joins TRBV11-2 to TRBJ1-1; D ambiguous. The sequences come from peripheral blood, collected 28 days after the second AZD1222 dose. The origin of this receptor is an adult who received the AZD1222 COVID-19 vaccine. CDR3 in amino acids: CASSFSPRNTEAFF. In DNA, the CDR3 is TGTGCCAGCAGCTTCAGTCCCCGAAACACTGAAGCTTTCTTT.